Each of the 2 T cell receptor beta chains below was sequenced from the same sample in a study of blood T cell repertoires in COVID-19. Using immunoSEQ multiplex PCR, the repertoire was profiled, and TCRdb retains in-frame clones only, with some absent. The table has some 200,000 clones, 70% to 90% seen once. Sequences were obtained from peripheral blood. The source of these receptors is a man aged 55-75 years with active or convalescent COVID-19.

The chain couples TRBV19 to TRBJ1-2; 11 positions agree with TRBD1. V lost 6 bases to trimming and J lost 2 bases; unmatched junction nucleotides: 11. The CDR3 is made up of 17 amino acids. Germline V CDR1 and CDR2: LNHDA, SQIVND (reference sequence). CDR3 coding DNA: TGTGCCAGTAGCCACGGACAGGGGGCAAGTATGAACTATGGCTACACCTTC. Its translation: CASSHGQGASMNYGYTF.

The rearrangement links TRBV18 to TRBJ1-1; unclear D gene. The germline CDR1 and CDR2 sequences are KGHSH and LQKENI. V was cut by 5 bases and J by 0 bases, with 10 bases left in between. The CDR3 is 14 amino acids. CDR3 region: CASSSENMNTEAFF. The CDR3 DNA follows: TGTGCCAGCTCATCCGAAAACATGAACACTGAAGCTTTCTTT. Drawing the rest from reference TRBV18 and TRBJ1-1, the complete variable domain is NAGVMQNPRHLVRRRGQEARLRCSPMKGHSHVYWYRQLPEEGLKFMVYLQKENIIDESGMPKERFSAEFPKEGPSILRIQQVVRGDSAAYFCASSSENMNTEAFFGQGTRLTVV.